Below are 20 T cell receptor beta chains sequenced from a single sample in a study of human versus mouse CDR3 diversity and MHC coevolution. Profiling relied on immunoSEQ multiplex PCR, and the TCRdb table lists in-frame clones only, not all of them. Of some 80,000 clones in the sample, about nine tenths were seen once. The specimen was naive CD4+ T cells from blood. The subset is: CD45RO-negative CD62L-positive naive CD4 T cells. Receptors were obtained from a person between 25 and 70 years old in good health.

The rearrangement joins TRBV29-1 to TRBJ1-1, with D unclear. Per germline, CDR1 SQVTM and CDR2 ANQGSEA. The CDR3 loop spans 12 amino acids. Trimming removed 4 bases from V and 0 bases from J, with 6 bases in between. CDR3 nucleotides: TGCAGCGTTGGAGACATGAACACTGAAGCTTTCTTT. Amino acid sequence: CSVGDMNTEAFF.

This clone was observed a handful of times. The chain joins TRBV10-3 to TRBJ2-7; D is possibly TRBD2 (6 bases). CDR1 is ENHRY, CDR2 SYGVKD, per germline. The CDR3 has 15 amino acids. Trimming left V 0 bases short and J 4 bases short, with 13 bases between. CDR3 coding DNA: TGTGCCATCAGTGAGTCGAATGCAGGGAGGTACGAGCAGTACTTC. It yields the protein CAISESNAGRYEQYF.

This clone was seen a few times. V gene TRBV10-1 combines with J gene TRBJ1-2; 8 bases match TRBD1. Germline assignment: CDR1 WNHNN and CDR2 SYGVQD (reference sequence). Trimming at V came to 9 bases and at J to 8 bases, leaving 8 bases not matched to a gene. The CDR3 consists of 12 residues. The CDR3 DNA follows: TGCGCCAGGAAACAGGGGGTACGCGGCTACACCTTC. Amino acids: CARKQGVRGYTF.

The J gene is TRBJ2-7, the V gene TRBV5-1; maybe TRBD1 (6 bases). Trimming removed 3 bases from V and 3 bases from J, with 16 bases in between. Germline CDR1 is SGHRS and CDR2 is YFSETQ. The CDR3 runs 15 residues. The CDR3 reads CASSSEPGHNYEQYF. The CDR3 DNA follows: TGCGCCAGCAGCTCCGAGCCGGGACACAACTACGAGCAGTACTTC.

This clone was recorded a few times. This sequence joins TRBV7-9 and TRBJ1-4, with 7 bases lining up with TRBD1. V gave up 6 bases and J gave up 8 bases; unmatched junction bases: 12. CDR3 length equals 15 residues. Germline V gene data show CDR1 as SEHNR and CDR2 as FQNEAQ (reference sequence). For the CDR3, the DNA is TGTGCCAGCAGAGTCGGGACAGCTCTTCGCGAAAAACTGTTTTTT. It encodes CASRVGTALREKLFF.

A few counts support this clone. The genes are TRBV6-6 and TRBJ1-4; TRBD1 aligns across 8 bases. Trimming removed 2 bases from V and 6 bases from J; junction bases left unmatched: 5. The CDR3 sequence is 15 residues long. Looked up from germline, CDR1 is MNHNY and CDR2 is SVGAGI (reference sequence). CDR3 coding DNA: TGTGCCAGCAGTTACCCCACACAGGGGGATGAAAAACTGTTTTTT. It specifies CASSYPTQGDEKLFF.

The chain combines TRBV6-1 with TRBJ2-1; TRBD2 might be the D (6 bases). The CDR3 has 13 residues. Per germline, CDR1 MNHNS and CDR2 SASEGT. The V end lost 10 bases, the J end lost 8 bases, and 18 bases lay between the germline ends. This chain's CDR3 is CATRENAVHEQFF. CDR3 DNA sequence: TGTGCCACCCGGGAGAATGCGGTTCATGAGCAGTTCTTC.

This rearrangement joins TRBV18 to TRBJ1-1; the D is unclear. Germline CDR1 and CDR2: KGHSH and LQKENI. The ends were cut back, 3 bases at V and 9 bases at J, with 11 bases in the middle. The CDR3 length is 12 residues. In nucleotides, the CDR3 is TGTGCCAGCTCACCGACGGGAAATCAAGCTTTCTTT. Encoded protein: CASSPTGNQAFF.

The chain recombines TRBV6-1 with TRBJ1-3; no clear D. V was cut by 6 bases and J by 2 bases, with 8 bases left in between. Germline V gene lookup returns CDR1 MNHNS and CDR2 SASEGT. The CDR3 contains 13 residues. In DNA, the CDR3 is TGTGCCAGCAGCCCAGTCCCTGGAAACACCATATATTTT. This gives the protein CASSPVPGNTIYF.

This clone was recorded once. The chain employs TRBV19 and TRBJ2-1; TRBD2 aligns across 13 bases. Germline V gives CDR1 LNHDA, CDR2 SQIVND (reference sequence). CDR3 length equals 17 residues. V lost 4 bases and J lost 4; bases outside the gene matches: 7. Here the CDR3 DNA reads TGTGCCAGTAGTAGGCGGGGACTAGCGGGACTATACAATGAGCAGTTCTTC. Protein product: CASSRRGLAGLYNEQFF.

As to this clone: The sample contains more than one DNA sequence encoding this CDR3. The chain has TRBV5-6 and TRBJ2-7; possible D gene TRBD2, 5 bases. This CDR3 has 13 residues. The germline V and J ends were trimmed by 0 bases and 2 bases, with 6 bases remaining between them. Germline CDR1 is SGHDT and CDR2 is YYEEEE. The CDR3 nucleotides read TGTGCCAGCAGCTTGGGAGGGCCCTACGAGCAGTACTTC. It codes for CASSLGGPYEQYF. Full variable domain (outside the CDR3, taken from reference TRBV5-6 and TRBJ2-7): DAGVTQSPTHLIKTRGQQVTLRCSPKSGHDTVSWYQQALGQGPQFIFQYYEEEERQRGNFPDRFSGHQFPNYSSELNVNALLLGDSALYLCASSLGGPYEQYFGPGTRLTVT.

CDR3 DNA: TGCGCCAGCAGCTTGGGTAAGGGTGGCGGGGAGCAGTACTTC. Its protein is CASSLGKGGGEQYF. The chain carries TRBV5-1 and TRBJ2-7; TRBD2 is a possible D gene (5 bases). Per germline, CDR1 SGHRS and CDR2 YFSETQ. V lost 0 bases and J lost 7, with 14 bases in between. There are 14 residues in the CDR3.

The V and J genes are TRBV2 and TRBJ2-5; TRBD2 agrees at 8 bases. The CDR3 runs 15 residues. V gave up 6 bases and J gave up 4 bases; unmatched junction bases: 10. Germline values: CDR1 SNHLY, CDR2 FYNNEI. CDR3 region: CASRAPTGGGETQYF. The CDR3 DNA reads TGTGCCAGCAGGGCCCCGACGGGGGGGGGAGAGACCCAGTACTTC.

The V and J genes are TRBV7-9 and TRBJ1-1; 8 bases line up with TRBD1. This CDR3 is built from 18 residues. J was trimmed by 2 bases and V by 5 bases; bases with no gene match: 16. Per the germline V gene, CDR1 is SEHNR and CDR2 is FQNEAQ (reference sequence). The CDR3 loop is CASSQFPSGQGANTEAFF. The CDR3, as DNA: TGTGCCAGCAGCCAATTTCCCTCAGGGCAGGGGGCCAACACTGAAGCTTTCTTT.

The chain uses TRBV7-9 and TRBJ1-1; the match to TRBD1 covers 7 bases. Germline trimming cut 4 bases from V and 1 base from J; bases unmatched to any gene: 6. The CDR3 covers 15 residues. Germline lookup yields CDR1 SEHNR and CDR2 FQNEAQ (reference sequence). The CDR3 sequence is CASSSPTGKNTEAFF. CDR3 bases: TGTGCCAGCAGCTCACCGACAGGGAAGAACACTGAAGCTTTCTTT.

The chain links TRBV6-1 to TRBJ2-2, with TRBD2 as a possible D gene (5 bases). The CDR3 is 14 residues long. The germline V and J ends were trimmed by 6 bases and 3 bases, with 11 bases remaining between them. Germline CDR1 is MNHNS and CDR2 is SASEGT. This CDR3 reads CASRFERYTGELFF. CDR3 sequence (DNA): TGTGCCAGCAGATTCGAGCGGTACACCGGGGAGCTGTTTTTT.

The CDR3 spells CASSYRDRDYEQYF. The DNA of the CDR3 is TGTGCCAGCAGTTACCGCGACAGGGACTACGAGCAGTACTTC. The genes are TRBV25-1 and TRBJ2-7, with 7 bases matching TRBD1. Germline-derived CDR1 and CDR2 are MGHDK and SYGVNS. The CDR3 contains 14 residues. J was trimmed by 3 bases and V by 5 bases; bases with no gene match: 7.

V gene TRBV28 combines with J gene TRBJ1-6; D call uncertain. The V end lost 5 bases, the J end lost 10 bases, and 12 bases lay between the germline ends. The CDR3 has 13 amino acids. Looked up from germline, CDR1 is MDHEN and CDR2 is SYDVKM. The DNA for the CDR3 is TGTGCCAGCAGTCGAGGTCGAGGATCACCCCTCCACTTT. As protein: CASSRGRGSPLHF. Full variable domain (rest looked up from reference TRBV28 and TRBJ1-6): DVKVTQSSRYLVKRTGEKVFLECVQDMDHENMFWYRQDPGLGLRLIYFSYDVKMKEKGDIPEGYSVSREKKERFSLILESASTNQTSMYLCASSRGRGSPLHFGNGTRLTVT.

CDR3 in DNA: TGTGCCAGTAGACGAAATGTTGGACAGGGGGAAGTGGAGCAGTACTTC. Protein sequence: CASRRNVGQGEVEQYF. This chain connects TRBV19 to TRBJ2-7; 10 nucleotides agree with TRBD1. The CDR3 length is 16 residues. Trimming cost V 6 bases and J 7 bases; bases outside gene matches: 15. Germline V lookup: CDR1 LNHDA, CDR2 SQIVND (reference sequence).

The chain couples TRBV9 to TRBJ2-1, with TRBD1 identical over 7 bases. The germline V gene has CDR1 SGDLS and CDR2 YYNGEE. This CDR3 has 15 amino acids. V dropped 3 bases and J dropped 5; count of bases not matched to a gene: 8. The CDR3 region is CASSEWSQGDNEQFF. The CDR3 bases are TGTGCCAGCAGCGAGTGGTCCCAGGGGGACAATGAGCAGTTCTTC.